This entry features one T cell receptor beta chain sequence. What it recognizes is unknown. This sample was included in a study of human T cells and chemical hapten exposure. Points from the study as a whole: Controls had significantly fewer large CDR3 similarity clusters than were formed by expanded TCRs.

The library put unique molecular identifiers onto individual cDNA molecules. TCRdb fed the RACE reads into MiXCR, producing one record per CDR3 protein. The sample shows 380,000 or so distinct CDR3 sequences, around 5% of them seen only once. As for time point: pre-sensitization, week 0. Sample treatment: therapeutic diphenylcyclopropenone sensitization with weekly scalp DPC. This CDR3 contains 14 residues. Trimming pared 7 bases from V and 4 bases from J, leaving 16 bases between. The germline gives CDR1 SNHLY, CDR2 FYNNEI. This sequence was found in a woman aged 18-35 years with alopecia areata. Some clones in this sample may be carry-over from other donors' samples. Sequences were derived from whole blood, sampled in connection with sensitization to the hapten diphenylcyclopropenone (DPC). The V call is TRBV2, the J call TRBJ1-1; TRBD1 is a possible D gene (6 bases). The CDR3 spells CASTSYLRGTEAFF. The CDR3 nucleotides are TGTGCCAGCACCTCTTACCTCAGGGGCACTGAAGCTTTCTTT.